Below are 25 T cell receptor beta chains sequenced from a single sample in a study of T-cell memory formation after mild COVID-19. From the 5' RACE reads, TCRdb called clonotypes with MiXCR, one entry per CDR3 protein. The repertoire holds about 610,000 distinct CDR3 sequences, with 15% to 20% as singletons. The sample comprised PBMCs or a T cell subset sorted from them (not recorded which). These receptors all come from an adult woman who had mild COVID-19 (a few samples of this study predate the infection). Cell type and time point are not known.

This clonotype has more than one count but fewer than ten. The gene calls are TRBV9 and TRBJ2-5; 7 bases align to TRBD2. This CDR3 is 16 amino acids long. The V gene end was trimmed by 0 bases and the J gene end by 3 bases; junction bases not matched to a gene: 8. Germline CDR1 reads SGDLS; CDR2 reads YYNGEE. This chain's CDR3 is CASSVGTAGEEETQYF. The CDR3 DNA reads TGTGCCAGCAGCGTAGGAACTGCGGGAGAGGAAGAGACCCAGTACTTC. Based on the CDR3 plus reference TRBV9 and TRBJ2-5, the full variable domain is DSGVTQTPKHLITATGQRVTLRCSPRSGDLSVYWYQQSLDQGLQFLIQYYNGEERAKGNILERFSAQQFPDLHSELNLSSLELGDSALYFCASSVGTAGEEETQYFGPGTRLLVL.

This clonotype was seen only a few times. The chain uses TRBV6-5 and TRBJ1-6, with a weak D call TRBD1 (6 bases). The V end lost 5 bases, the J end lost 4 bases, and 12 bases lay between the germline ends. This CDR3 contains 15 residues. Germline V lookup: CDR1 MNHEY, CDR2 SVGAGI. This CDR3 is CASSIQTGYNSPLHF. CDR3 sequence (DNA): TGTGCCAGCAGTATACAAACAGGGTATAATTCACCCCTCCACTTT.

This clonotype has only a few counts. The genes are TRBV10-3 and TRBJ1-2; no clear D gene. From germline, CDR1 is ENHRY and CDR2 SYGVKD. CDR3 length: 12 amino acids. The V end lost 8 bases, the J end lost 1 base, and 8 bases lay between the germline ends. The CDR3 is CAIGRDNYGYTF. CDR3 in DNA: TGTGCCATCGGGAGGGATAACTATGGCTACACCTTC.

The V call is TRBV6-5, the J call TRBJ2-2; weak D call: TRBD2 (6 bases). Trimming cost V 3 bases and J 12 bases, with 11 bases left between them. Germline V gives CDR1 MNHEY, CDR2 SVGAGI. This CDR3 is built from 12 residues. The CDR3 bases are TGTGCCAGCAGTTATATCCGGGGGAAGCTGTTTTTT. It translates to CASSYIRGKLFF.

The chain recombines TRBV7-9 with TRBJ2-5; D gene unclear. Trimming pared 5 bases from V and 4 bases from J, leaving 17 bases between. The CDR3 has 15 amino acids. Per the germline V gene, CDR1 is SEHNR and CDR2 is FQNEAQ (reference sequence). The CDR3, as DNA: TGTGCCAGCAGCCCGACGAGCTGGCCTGGAGAGACCCAGTACTTC. This gives the protein CASSPTSWPGETQYF. The variable domain in full, with the rest retrieved from reference TRBV7-9 and TRBJ2-5, is DTGVSQNPRHKITKRGQNVTFRCDPISEHNRLYWYRQTLGQGPEFLTYFQNEAQLEKSRLLSDRFSAERPKGSFSTLEIQRTEQGDSAMYLCASSPTSWPGETQYFGPGTRLLVL.

This clonotype was observed a handful of times. V usage is TRBV6-1 and J usage is TRBJ1-5; tentative D call: TRBD1 (5 bases). The ends were cut back, 9 bases at V and 6 bases at J, with 12 bases in the middle. The germline gives CDR1 MNHNS, CDR2 SASEGT. The length of the CDR3 is 12 residues. The CDR3 here is CASHQGVQPQHF. CDR3 nucleotide sequence: TGTGCCAGTCACCAAGGGGTTCAGCCCCAGCATTTT.

The chain uses TRBV11-2 and TRBJ2-3; no clear D. V was shortened by 5 bases and J by 6 bases, with 9 bases between the two germline ends. Germline V lookup: CDR1 SGHAT, CDR2 FQNNGV. The CDR3 extends over 12 amino acids. Here the CDR3 reads CASSPSVDTQYF. The DNA for the CDR3 is TGTGCCAGCAGCCCCTCAGTGGATACGCAGTATTTT.

This clonotype was detected only a few times. The chain carries TRBV12-3 or TRBV12-4 and TRBJ2-1; the D call may be TRBD1 or TRBD2 (5 bases each). This CDR3 comprises 15 residues. The V and J ends lost 5 bases and 4 bases respectively, with 15 bases between them. The CDR3 DNA is TGTGCCAGCAGTCCCCTGGGACCAAGATACAATGAGCAGTTCTTC. This translates into CASSPLGPRYNEQFF.

The rearrangement joins TRBV5-6 to TRBJ2-5; D gene unclear. The germline V gene encodes CDR1 SGHDT and CDR2 YYEEEE. The CDR3 is 14 amino acids. V was cut by 5 bases and J by 5 bases, with 16 bases left in between. In nucleotides, the CDR3 is TGTGCCAGCAGGCGGACCGTAGAGGACGAGACCCAGTACTTC. Protein: CASRRTVEDETQYF.

There are a few counts of this clonotype. The J gene is TRBJ2-1, the V gene TRBV7-3; TRBD2 matches at 8 bases. V trimming: 4 bases; J trimming: 5 bases; junction bases outside the gene matches: 7. The CDR3 totals 15 residues. Germline V gives CDR1 SGHTA, CDR2 FQGTGA. In DNA, the CDR3 is TGTGCCAGCAGCTCTCTAGCGGGTTGGGACAATGAGCAGTTCTTC. Protein: CASSSLAGWDNEQFF.

The rearrangement links TRBV7-9 to TRBJ1-2; D is undetermined. Germline CDR1 reads SEHNR; CDR2 reads FQNEAQ (reference sequence). The CDR3 consists of 15 residues. The V gene lost 1 base and the J gene lost 1 base, with 10 bases spanning the gap. In DNA, the CDR3 is TGTGCCAGCAGCTTAGGCGGCAGGAGTAACTATGGCTACACCTTC. Protein: CASSLGGRSNYGYTF.

This clonotype was seen a handful of times. The genes are TRBV2 and TRBJ1-5; D might be TRBD1 (6 bases). There are 16 residues in the CDR3. V dropped 6 bases and J dropped 2 bases, with 17 bases sitting between them. Germline-derived CDR1 and CDR2 are SNHLY and FYNNEI. DNA of the CDR3: TGTGCCAGCAGGTCAGGGGCTGGGGGTCGCAATCAGCCCCAGCATTTT. Protein sequence: CASRSGAGGRNQPQHF.

The chain has TRBV5-1 and TRBJ2-3, with 7 nucleotides matching TRBD2. The CDR3 is 14 amino acids. V lost 6 bases, J lost 2 bases, and 6 bases stayed unmatched. Germline CDR1 and CDR2: SGHRS and YFSETQ. The CDR3 loop reads CASKSGDPTDTQYF. The CDR3 DNA reads as TGCGCCAGCAAGAGCGGGGACCCCACAGATACGCAGTATTTT. Full variable domain (missing parts from reference TRBV5-1 and TRBJ2-3): KAGVTQTPRYLIKTRGQQVTLSCSPISGHRSVSWYQQTPGQGLQFLFEYFSETQRNKGNFPGRFSGRQFSNSRSEMNVSTLELGDSALYLCASKSGDPTDTQYFGPGTRLTVL.

This clonotype was observed a few times. This rearrangement joins TRBV20-1 to TRBJ2-3; 9 bases agree with TRBD2. V lost 6 bases, J lost 0 bases, and 4 bases stayed unmatched. The germline gives CDR1 DFQATT, CDR2 SNEGSKA (reference sequence). CDR3 length: 14 residues. The CDR3 loop reads CSALSGGSTDTQYF. DNA for the CDR3: TGCAGTGCGTTAAGCGGGGGGAGCACAGATACGCAGTATTTT.

This clonotype was detected only a few times. This chain joins TRBV12-3 or TRBV12-4 and TRBJ1-5, with 7 bases fitting TRBD1. The trim removed 5 bases at V and 6 bases at J, leaving 7 bases unmatched. The CDR3 is made up of 14 amino acids. Written as DNA, the CDR3 is TGTGCCAGCAGTCCCGGGACAGTAACTCAGCCCCAGCATTTT. Protein product: CASSPGTVTQPQHF.

At least ten counts were recorded for this clonotype. The chain recombines TRBV7-3 with TRBJ2-1, with D hard to call. There are 13 residues in the CDR3. Germline-derived CDR1 and CDR2 are SGHTA and FQGTGA. V was clipped by 5 bases and J by 4 bases, with 9 bases between them. CDR3 residues: CASSPTEYNEQFF. The CDR3 DNA reads TGTGCCAGCAGCCCCACAGAATACAATGAGCAGTTCTTC.

This clonotype was picked up a small number of times. The J gene is TRBJ2-1, the V gene TRBV27; D not resolved. This CDR3 is 16 amino acids long. Trimming removed 2 bases at V and 3 bases at J, with 14 bases between. In germline, CDR1 is MNHEY, CDR2 SMNVEV (reference sequence). CDR3 in DNA: TGTGCCAGCAGTTTAGATCCCCTAGACCTCTACAATGAGCAGTTCTTC. Translation: CASSLDPLDLYNEQFF.

The sample holds a few counts of this clonotype. The chain recombines TRBV5-6 with TRBJ1-1, with TRBD1 as a possible D gene (5 bases). The CDR3 is made up of 14 amino acids. V was shortened by 3 bases and J by 2 bases, with 11 bases between the two germline ends. Per the germline V gene, CDR1 is SGHDT and CDR2 is YYEEEE. The CDR3 DNA reads TGTGCCAGCAGCTATGGAGGGGCAAACACTGAAGCTTTCTTT. Its translation is CASSYGGANTEAFF.

This clonotype was detected many times. The chain joins TRBV11-3 to TRBJ2-3; no reliable D call. CDR1 is SGHNT and CDR2 is YENEEA in the germline V gene. CDR3 length equals 13 residues. V lost 4 bases, J lost 3 bases, and 8 bases lay in between. This chain's CDR3 is CASSYQETDTQYF. For the CDR3, the DNA is TGTGCCAGCAGCTATCAAGAGACAGATACGCAGTATTTT.

The gene calls are TRBV4-2 and TRBJ2-7; D remains ambiguous. CDR3 size: 13 residues. In germline, CDR1 is LGHNA, CDR2 YNFKEQ. The ends were cut back, 1 base at V and 3 bases at J, with 7 bases in the middle. This chain's CDR3 is CASSQGENYEQYF. CDR3 DNA sequence: TGTGCCAGCAGCCAAGGGGAAAACTACGAGCAGTACTTC.

This chain links TRBV7-2 with TRBJ2-7; 7 nucleotides agree with TRBD1. V gave up 5 bases and J gave up 4 bases; unmatched junction bases: 8. The CDR3 runs to 14 residues. From germline, CDR1 is SGHTA and CDR2 FQGNSA. The CDR3 DNA reads TGTGCCAGCAGCGTCCGGGACAGCGGTTACGAGCAGTACTTC. Amino acid sequence: CASSVRDSGYEQYF.

The chain joins TRBV6-6 to TRBJ1-2, with D possibly matching TRBD1 (5 bases). Germline lookup yields CDR1 MNHNY and CDR2 SVGAGI (reference sequence). Trimming shortened V by 8 bases and J by 7 bases, and 14 bases separated the two germline ends. CDR3 length: 12 amino acids. The CDR3 loop is CASCLGDSGYTF. The CDR3 region has the DNA TGTGCCAGCTGCCTGGGGGATAGTGGCTACACCTTC.

This clonotype was observed a handful of times. This rearrangement joins TRBV6-5 to TRBJ1-2, with 7 bases fitting TRBD1. The CDR3 contains 16 residues. The J segment lost 0 bases and the V segment lost 8 bases, leaving 12 bases of the junction unmatched. CDR1 and CDR2 from the germline V gene are MNHEY and SVGAGI. Here the CDR3 DNA reads TGTGCCAGCGGAATCCGGACAGGCGGAGCTAACTATGGCTACACCTTC. It translates to CASGIRTGGANYGYTF.

Points on this clonotype: The junction departs from germline at one end; a sequencing error may be responsible. The chain combines TRBV5-1 with TRBJ1-1; D is perhaps TRBD1 (5 bases). The CDR3 is 15 residues long. The V gene's germline CDR1 is SGHRS and CDR2 YFSETQ. The CDR3 is CASSDHRGVNTEALF. CDR3 nucleotide sequence: TGCGCCAGCAGCGATCATAGAGGGGTGAACACTGAAGCTCTCTTT.

The chain couples TRBV6-2 or TRBV6-3 to TRBJ2-5; D unclear. Trimming removed 2 bases at V and 7 bases at J, with 8 bases between. There are 12 residues in the CDR3. Germline V gives CDR1 MNHEY, CDR2 SVGEGT. The CDR3: CASSYDRGTQYF. For the CDR3, the DNA is TGTGCCAGCAGTTACGATCGTGGGACCCAGTACTTC.